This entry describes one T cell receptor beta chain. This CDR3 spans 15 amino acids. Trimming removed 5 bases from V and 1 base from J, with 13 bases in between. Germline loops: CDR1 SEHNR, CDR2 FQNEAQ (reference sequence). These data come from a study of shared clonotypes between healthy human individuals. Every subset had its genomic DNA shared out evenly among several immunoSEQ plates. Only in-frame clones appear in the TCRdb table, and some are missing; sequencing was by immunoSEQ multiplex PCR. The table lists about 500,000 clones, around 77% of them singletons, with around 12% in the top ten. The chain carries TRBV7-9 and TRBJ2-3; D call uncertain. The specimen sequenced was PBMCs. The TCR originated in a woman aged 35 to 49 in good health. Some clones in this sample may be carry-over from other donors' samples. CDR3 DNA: TGTGCCAGCAGCCCGGCGACGCCGGGCACAGATACGCAGTATTTT. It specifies CASSPATPGTDTQYF.